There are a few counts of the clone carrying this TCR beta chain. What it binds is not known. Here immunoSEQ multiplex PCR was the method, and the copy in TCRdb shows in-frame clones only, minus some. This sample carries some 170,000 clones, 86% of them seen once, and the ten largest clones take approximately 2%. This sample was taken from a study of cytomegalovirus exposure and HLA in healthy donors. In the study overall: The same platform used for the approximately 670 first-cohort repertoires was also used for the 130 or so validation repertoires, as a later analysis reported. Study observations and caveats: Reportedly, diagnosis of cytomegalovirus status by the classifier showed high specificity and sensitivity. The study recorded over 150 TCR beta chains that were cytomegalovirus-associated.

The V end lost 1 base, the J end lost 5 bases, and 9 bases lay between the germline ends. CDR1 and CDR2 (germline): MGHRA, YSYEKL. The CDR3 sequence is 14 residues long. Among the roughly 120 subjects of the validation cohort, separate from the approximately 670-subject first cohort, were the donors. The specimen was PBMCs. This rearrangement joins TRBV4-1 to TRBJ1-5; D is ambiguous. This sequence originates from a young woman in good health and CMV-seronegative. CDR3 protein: CASSQVEADQPQHF. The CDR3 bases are TGCGCCAGCAGCCAAGTCGAGGCGGATCAGCCCCAGCATTTT.